This TCR beta chain was found in a study of technical replicates of blood from several donors. The V gene lost 6 bases and the J gene lost 5 bases, with 11 bases spanning the gap. The CDR3 covers 13 residues. Germline loops: CDR1 SEHNR, CDR2 FQNEAQ (reference sequence). The assay was immunoSEQ multiplex PCR, and TCRdb's table has in-frame clones only and misses some. The top ten hold roughly 0.4% of the sample, which has approximately 70,000 clones, over 85% seen once. The source is a human donor in good health. This rearrangement joins TRBV7-9 to TRBJ1-5, with D maybe TRBD1 (6 bases). The sequencing input was T cells isolated from PBMCs. CDR3 coding DNA: TGTGCCAGCAGTTTGACAGGAGATCAGCCCCAGCATTTT. This codes for CASSLTGDQPQHF. Combining the CDR3 with reference TRBV7-9 and TRBJ1-5 gives the whole variable domain DTGVSQNPRHKITKRGQNVTFRCDPISEHNRLYWYRQTLGQGPEFLTYFQNEAQLEKSRLLSDRFSAERPKGSFSTLEIQRTEQGDSAMYLCASSLTGDQPQHFGDGTRLSIL.